This TCR beta chain was sequenced during a study of shared T cell receptors in the human thymus. The assay was immunoSEQ multiplex PCR, and TCRdb's table has in-frame clones only and misses some. Among hundreds of thousands of clones listed, 88% were seen once. This clone was seen a few times. V was shortened by 5 bases and J by 4 bases, with 12 bases between the two germline ends. Germline V lookup: CDR1 SGHTA, CDR2 FQGNSA. This CDR3 contains 13 residues. The data also belong to a second study, concerning human thymus T cells. As reported in that work: Corrective heart surgery yielded the resections from which the thymus tissue came. Within thymic and blood repertoires, V and J gene usage appeared to be biased. Related research examined unrelated individuals and reported that their thymic repertoires overlapped highly.

The chain is built from TRBV7-2 and TRBJ2-7; possible D gene TRBD2, 6 bases. Sample: thymocytes. This clonotype was obtained from a boy in the first two years of life with a congenital heart defect. The CDR3 coding sequence is TGTGCCAGCAGCCACGGAGGGGATTACGAGCAGTACTTC. Translation gives CASSHGGDYEQYF.